This T cell receptor (beta chain) came from a study of T cell responses to AZD1222 COVID-19 vaccine. Study-level findings and limits: Epitopes outside B.1.351 and B.1.1.7 mutated regions reportedly drew nearly half of spike TCRs.

Second doses that came at about 4 or about 12 weeks were put together. TCRdb's table, derived via immunoSEQ multiplex PCR, lists solely in-frame clones and lacks some. This table has about 160,000 clones, 92% appearing once. V lost 2 bases to trimming and J lost 5 bases; unmatched junction nucleotides: 4. The CDR3 loop spans 14 amino acids. Germline V gene lookup returns CDR1 KGHSH and CDR2 LQKENI. Notes on this clone: What it binds is not known.

This sequence originates from an adult who received the AZD1222 COVID-19 vaccine. The chain employs TRBV18 and TRBJ1-2, with 8 bases that match TRBD1. This specimen consisted of peripheral blood, obtained 28 days after the second AZD1222 dose. CDR3 sequence: CASSPTDREYGYTF. CDR3 sequence (DNA): TGTGCCAGCTCACCAACGGACAGGGAATATGGCTACACCTTC.